The 26 T cell receptor beta chains in this list originate from one sample, sequenced in a study of regulatory T cells in long-lasting Graves disease. Indicated time point: newly diagnosed GD, antithyroid drugs for less than 3 months. RNA from PBMCs was the source of the TCR library. Libraries of TCR beta came from iRepertoire HTBI primers plus Arm-PCR of CDR3 regions. A single record per CDR3 protein comes from TCRdb applying MiXCR to the multiplex PCR reads. Found here are roughly 320,000 distinct CDR3 sequences, approximately 15% of them singletons; the top ten hold approximately 30%. A further study also used this sample, focusing on T cells in Graves' hyperthyroidism and ophthalmopathy.

The material sequenced was peripheral blood mononuclear cells (PBMCs), taken at new diagnosis, from a patient treated with antithyroid drugs. These receptors originate from a man in his forties with Graves disease.

This clonotype was counted many times. This rearrangement joins TRBV28 to TRBJ1-4; the D gene is possibly TRBD1 (6 bases). Germline CDR1 is MDHEN and CDR2 is SYDVKM. This CDR3 spans 16 amino acids. The V and J ends lost 4 bases and 7 bases respectively, with 19 bases between them. The CDR3 loop is CASSWAPRGRIEKLFF. The CDR3 bases are TGTGCCAGCAGTTGGGCCCCCAGGGGTCGGATTGAAAAACTGTTTTTT.

This clonotype was recorded many times. CDR3 sequence: CASSRTRSPEKLFF. CDR3 DNA sequence: TGTGCCAGCAGCAGAACTCGCTCTCCTGAAAAACTGTTTTTT. The V gene is TRBV11-3, the J gene TRBJ1-4; no clear D. The V gene lost 5 bases and the J gene lost 7 bases, with 14 bases spanning the gap. Germline CDR1 SGHNT, CDR2 YENEEA. CDR3 length: 14 residues.

The chain has TRBV20-1 and TRBJ2-7, with TRBD1 matching over 7 bases. Germline V lookup: CDR1 DFQATT, CDR2 SNEGSKA (reference sequence). J was trimmed by 3 bases and V by 6 bases; bases with no gene match: 14. The CDR3 consists of 15 residues. The CDR3 sequence: CSANPRRAGGYEQYF. CDR3 bases: TGCAGTGCCAACCCTAGGCGGGCAGGGGGCTACGAGCAGTACTTC.

The chain uses TRBV4-1 and TRBJ1-2, with D perhaps TRBD1 (6 bases). The V gene lost 0 bases and the J gene lost 4 bases, with 9 bases spanning the gap. Germline values: CDR1 MGHRA, CDR2 YSYEKL. This CDR3 has 14 residues. CDR3 nucleotide sequence: TGCGCCAGCAGCCAAGATGGGGGGGCCTATGGCTACACCTTC. The encoded protein is CASSQDGGAYGYTF.

This clonotype was picked up many times. This chain uses TRBV20-1 with TRBJ2-3; 8 bases align to TRBD2. The CDR3 has 14 amino acids. Trimming at V came to 6 bases and at J to 3 bases, leaving 8 bases not matched to a gene. The germline V gene encodes CDR1 DFQATT and CDR2 SNEGSKA (reference sequence). CDR3 loop: CSAREAGGTDTQYF. The CDR3 DNA sequence: TGCAGTGCAAGGGAGGCGGGGGGTACAGATACGCAGTATTTT.

This clonotype was seen many times. This sequence joins TRBV11-3 and TRBJ2-6; D is perhaps TRBD1 (5 bases). Germline V gene lookup returns CDR1 SGHNT and CDR2 YENEEA. The V and J ends lost 5 bases and 1 base respectively, with 12 bases between them. This CDR3 has 16 residues. For the CDR3, the DNA is TGTGCCAGCAGCAAATCAGGGCGGTCTGGGGCCAACGTCCTGACTTTC. It translates to CASSKSGRSGANVLTF.

In this sample, this clonotype turned up many times. The chain joins TRBV11-3 to TRBJ2-5; tentatively, D is TRBD1 (7 bases). Germline CDR1 reads SGHNT; CDR2 reads YENEEA. This CDR3 region has 16 residues. Deletions cut 0 bases from V and 5 bases from J, with 16 bases between. DNA of the CDR3: TGTGCCAGCAGCTTAGACGGGGCACAGGGGAGGGAGACCCAGTACTTC. As protein: CASSLDGAQGRETQYF.

This clonotype was seen many times. The chain uses TRBV3-1 and TRBJ1-6, with D unclear. The V gene's germline CDR1 is LGHDT and CDR2 YNNKEL (reference sequence). The CDR3 runs 13 residues. The V end lost 6 bases, the J end lost 7 bases, and 10 bases lay between the germline ends. CDR3 sequence: CASSQFFNSPLHF. CDR3 nucleotides: TGTGCCAGCAGTCAATTTTTCAATTCACCCCTCCACTTT.

The sample holds many counts of this clonotype. The chain uses TRBV27 and TRBJ2-1; D assignment may be TRBD1 or TRBD2 (5 bases each). Germline V gene lookup returns CDR1 MNHEY and CDR2 SMNVEV (reference sequence). V was shortened by 6 bases and J by 7 bases, with 16 bases between the two germline ends. This CDR3 region has 14 residues. Written as DNA, the CDR3 is TGTGCCAGCAGCCCGGGGCGAGCCAGTAATGAGCAGTTCTTC. Amino acids: CASSPGRASNEQFF.

In its sample, this clonotype was seen many times. The J gene is TRBJ1-1, the V gene TRBV7-3; D is unclear. V lost 5 bases and J 1 base, leaving 14 bases between the germline ends. Germline V gives CDR1 SGHTA, CDR2 FQGTGA. The length of the CDR3 is 15 residues. Here the CDR3 DNA reads TGTGCCAGCAGCCTATCCCATGCCCCGAACACTGAAGCTTTCTTT. Its translation: CASSLSHAPNTEAFF.

This clonotype was counted ten times or more. The chain combines TRBV7-9 with TRBJ2-3; D ambiguous. V dropped 6 bases and J dropped 0 bases, with 4 bases sitting between them. There are 12 residues in the CDR3. Germline CDR1 and CDR2: SEHNR and FQNEAQ (reference sequence). CDR3 DNA: TGTGCCAGCAGTCAAAGCACAGATACGCAGTATTTT. This sequence encodes CASSQSTDTQYF.

This clonotype was counted ten times or more. The chain has TRBV3-1 and TRBJ2-2; maybe TRBD2 (5 bases). Germline values: CDR1 LGHDT, CDR2 YNNKEL (reference sequence). CDR3 size: 14 residues. V was trimmed by 2 bases and J by 7 bases, leaving 11 bases between them. The CDR3 reads CASSQRGSDGELFF. DNA of the CDR3: TGTGCCAGCAGCCAACGGGGATCCGACGGGGAGCTGTTTTTT.

This clonotype occurred a few times. This chain uses TRBV2 with TRBJ2-5, with D perhaps matching TRBD1 (6 bases). The germline V and J ends were trimmed by 6 bases and 4 bases, with 15 bases remaining between them. The CDR3 runs 14 residues. In germline, CDR1 is SNHLY, CDR2 FYNNEI. CDR3 sequence: CASSKEAGAETQYF. The CDR3, as DNA: TGTGCCAGCAGCAAAGAAGCAGGGGCAGAGACCCAGTACTTC.

The chain combines TRBV6-5 with TRBJ2-2, with 7 positions matching TRBD1. Germline CDR1 MNHEY, CDR2 SVGAGI. The CDR3 extends over 17 amino acids. V lost 0 bases, J lost 2 bases, and 6 bases stayed unmatched. In nucleotides, the CDR3 is TGTGCCAGCAGTTACTCAAGACAGGGCATAAACACCGGGGAGCTGTTTTTT. Protein sequence: CASSYSRQGINTGELFF.

There are a few counts of this clonotype. The J gene is TRBJ1-2, the V gene TRBV6-5; no firm D call. There are 15 residues in the CDR3. Trimming removed 0 bases from V and 6 bases from J, with 14 bases in between. In germline, CDR1 is MNHEY, CDR2 SVGAGI. CDR3 loop: CASSYSTGLRNGYTF. For the CDR3, the DNA is TGTGCCAGCAGTTACTCTACGGGGTTAAGGAATGGCTACACCTTC.

The chain is built from TRBV4-1 and TRBJ2-7; D is perhaps TRBD1 (6 bases). V dropped 2 bases and J dropped 2 bases, with 16 bases sitting between them. The CDR3 is 16 residues long. CDR1 and CDR2 (germline): MGHRA, YSYEKL. CDR3 sequence (DNA): TGCGCCAGCAGCCAAAGGCCGGGACAACCGCCCTACGAGCAGTACTTC. Its translation is CASSQRPGQPPYEQYF.

The V gene is TRBV4-3, the J gene TRBJ2-2; TRBD1 is a possible D gene (7 bases). V lost 0 bases to trimming and J lost 3 bases, with 26 bases between them. Germline assignment: CDR1 LGHNA and CDR2 YSLEER. The CDR3 runs to 21 residues. The CDR3: CASSQERGIRGASSDTGELFF. CDR3 sequence (DNA): TGCGCCAGCAGCCAAGAACGGGGGATCAGGGGGGCGTCGTCCGACACCGGGGAGCTGTTTTTT.

This clonotype was observed at least ten times. The chain recombines TRBV28 with TRBJ2-2, with 7 bases that match TRBD1. In germline, CDR1 is MDHEN, CDR2 SYDVKM. V gave up 6 bases and J gave up 1 base; unmatched junction bases: 8. There are 16 residues in the CDR3. The CDR3 region is CASRHPRDRNTGELFF. CDR3 nucleotides: TGTGCCAGCAGACACCCCCGGGACAGGAACACCGGGGAGCTGTTTTTT. The complete variable domain, with remaining parts taken from reference TRBV28 and TRBJ2-2, reads DVKVTQSSRYLVKRTGEKVFLECVQDMDHENMFWYRQDPGLGLRLIYFSYDVKMKEKGDIPEGYSVSREKKERFSLILESASTNQTSMYLCASRHPRDRNTGELFFGEGSRLTVL.

The chain is built from TRBV7-2 and TRBJ1-2; no definite D call. CDR1 SGHTA and CDR2 FQGNSA come from the germline V gene. The germline V and J ends were trimmed by 0 bases and 5 bases, with 7 bases remaining between them. CDR3 size: 13 residues. CDR3 sequence (DNA): TGTGCCAGCAGCTTAGCAGGGAGATATGGCTACACCTTC. This encodes CASSLAGRYGYTF. The complete variable domain, with remaining parts taken from reference TRBV7-2 and TRBJ1-2, reads GAGVSQSPSNKVTEKGKDVELRCDPISGHTALYWYRQSLGQGLEFLIYFQGNSAPDKSGLPSDRFSAERTGGSVSTLTIQRTQQEDSAVYLCASSLAGRYGYTFGSGTRLTVV.

This clonotype appeared many times. This chain joins TRBV30 and TRBJ1-5; TRBD1 aligns across 8 bases. V lost 0 bases to trimming and J lost 5 bases; unmatched junction nucleotides: 0. The CDR3 spans 13 residues. The V gene's germline CDR1 is GTSNPN and CDR2 SVGIG (reference sequence). DNA of the CDR3: TGTGCCTGGAGTGTACAGGGGGATCAGCCCCAGCATTTT. Amino acid sequence: CAWSVQGDQPQHF.

This clonotype was counted at least ten times. The V call is TRBV18, the J call TRBJ1-1; possible D gene TRBD1, 5 bases. The CDR3 is made up of 14 amino acids. V shed 4 bases and J shed 5 bases, with 14 bases lying between them. Per the germline V gene, CDR1 is KGHSH and CDR2 is LQKENI. Here the CDR3 DNA reads TGTGCCAGCTCACTCTTGGGGGAAAGGACTGAAGCTTTCTTT. It specifies CASSLLGERTEAFF.

V gene TRBV27 combines with J gene TRBJ2-7; D gene unclear. From germline, CDR1 is MNHEY and CDR2 SMNVEV (reference sequence). This CDR3 is built from 13 residues. The V gene lost 3 bases and the J gene lost 0 bases, with 6 bases spanning the gap. The CDR3 protein is CASSFIDSYEQYF. In DNA form, the CDR3 reads TGTGCCAGCAGTTTCATCGACTCCTACGAGCAGTACTTC.

This chain joins TRBV5-1 and TRBJ2-7, with 9 bases fitting TRBD2. Germline V gene lookup returns CDR1 SGHRS and CDR2 YFSETQ. Unmatched junction bases numbered 7, after V lost 5 bases and J lost 4 bases. This CDR3 region has 14 residues. CDR3 sequence reads: CASSRASGAYEQYF. DNA for the CDR3: TGCGCCAGCAGTCGCGCTAGCGGGGCTTACGAGCAGTACTTC.

This clonotype was counted many times. V is TRBV5-1 and J is TRBJ2-5; 9 bases agree with TRBD1. This CDR3 has 14 residues. Germline V CDR1 and CDR2: SGHRS, YFSETQ. The junction had 5 bases not matched to a gene; V was cut back by 7 bases and J by 1 base. The CDR3 DNA reads as TGCGCCAGCGCTGAGACAGGGGGCCAAGAGACCCAGTACTTC. Protein: CASAETGGQETQYF.

This clonotype was observed a few times. The rearrangement uses TRBV7-2 and TRBJ2-1, with TRBD1 as a possible D gene (6 bases). CDR1 SGHTA and CDR2 FQGNSA come from the germline V gene. Trimming pared 4 bases from V and 10 bases from J, leaving 11 bases between. This CDR3 is 12 amino acids long. The chain's CDR3 is CASSSQGYEQFF. The CDR3 region has the DNA TGTGCCAGCAGCTCACAGGGCTACGAGCAGTTCTTC.

This clonotype was counted many times. The rearrangement joins TRBV2 to TRBJ2-3; possible D gene TRBD2, 5 bases. V was trimmed by 6 bases and J by 8 bases, leaving 12 bases between them. Germline V CDR1 and CDR2: SNHLY, FYNNEI. CDR3 length: 12 residues. This CDR3 is CASSGLAGTQYF. CDR3 sequence (DNA): TGTGCCAGCAGCGGACTGGCAGGTACGCAGTATTTT. The full variable domain, with the rest looked up from reference TRBV2 and TRBJ2-3, is EPEVTQTPSHQVTQMGQEVILRCVPISNHLYFYWYRQILGQKVEFLVSFYNNEISEKSEIFDDQFSVERPDGSNFTLKIRSTKLEDSAMYFCASSGLAGTQYFGPGTRLTVL.